The sequence of this TCR beta chain was determined in a study of blood T cell repertoires in COVID-19. Turning to the study itself: Samples came from the United States, Italy and Spain, spanning acute and convalescent COVID-19.

Original handling: It was from reference gene primer amplification that nucleated cell counts were estimated. Repertoires were generated with immunoSEQ multiplex PCR, while TCRdb's copy carries only in-frame clones and drops some. The V and J calls and clone size were taken over from that table, and D and trimming were inferred from the DNA. In the table there are 100,000 or so clones, 75% to 95% of which are singletons. This clone was found once. Trimming left V 0 bases short and J 3 bases short, with 21 bases between. CDR1 is MGHRA and CDR2 is YSYEKL in the germline V gene. This CDR3 spans 19 amino acids.

Material for sequencing was peripheral blood. The chain has TRBV4-1 and TRBJ1-5; possible D gene TRBD1, 6 bases. This clonotype was sampled from a woman aged 45-65 years in a cohort sampled during active COVID-19. CDR3 loop: CASSQEAPGEAAVNQPQHF. CDR3 coding DNA: TGCGCCAGCAGCCAAGAGGCTCCAGGGGAAGCAGCAGTCAATCAGCCCCAGCATTTT.